A selection of T cell receptor beta chains follows, all from one sample in a study of cytomegalovirus exposure and HLA in healthy donors. Assay used: immunoSEQ multiplex PCR; TCRdb lists only in-frame clones, some missing. This table holds 150,000 to 200,000 clones, roughly four fifths found once. Material for sequencing was PBMCs. The receptors here all came from a woman aged 18 to 35 in good health and CMV-seronegative. The CDR3 runs from the conserved cysteine through the conserved F or W. The order of the fields is clone size, J gene, CDR3 length, D gene, V gene, CDR3 protein, CDR3 DNA. A D gene is named only where the DNA matches it firmly. The size entry is marked missing in some rows and otherwise reads once, few, many or a size class.

abundance: NA; j_gene: TRBJ2-7; len: 15; d_gene: TRBD1; v_gene: TRBV5-1; CDR3aa: CASSSGTGGTYEQYF; CDR3nt: TGCGCCAGCAGCTCCGGGACAGGGGGAACCTACGAGCAGTACTTC
abundance: NA; j_gene: TRBJ1-6; len: 13; d_gene: NA; v_gene: TRBV6-5; CDR3aa: CASSYSRNSPLHF; CDR3nt: TGTGCCAGCAGTTATAGCAGAAATTCACCCCTCCACTTT
abundance: NA; j_gene: TRBJ1-2; len: 11; d_gene: NA; v_gene: TRBV28; CDR3aa: CATLGGEGYTF; CDR3nt: TGTGCCACCTTAGGGGGTGAGGGCTACACCTTC
abundance: NA; j_gene: TRBJ2-7; len: 17; d_gene: TRBD1; v_gene: TRBV28; CDR3aa: CASSLDRDSQYGPEQYF; CDR3nt: TGTGCCAGCAGTTTAGACCGGGACAGCCAATACGGTCCGGAGCAGTACTTC
abundance: few; j_gene: TRBJ1-4; len: 14; d_gene: NA; v_gene: TRBV19; CDR3aa: CASSKPGIVGKLFF; CDR3nt: TGTGCCAGTAGTAAACCAGGGATTGTGGGAAAACTGTTTTTT
abundance: NA; j_gene: TRBJ2-7; len: 14; d_gene: NA; v_gene: TRBV7-9; CDR3aa: CASSLWTDSYEQYF; CDR3nt: TGTGCCAGCAGCTTGTGGACTGACTCCTACGAGCAGTACTTC
abundance: few; j_gene: TRBJ1-4; len: 14; d_gene: TRBD1; v_gene: TRBV15; CDR3aa: CATSRDRGREKLFF; CDR3nt: TGTGCCACCAGCAGAGACAGGGGGCGCGAAAAACTGTTTTTT
abundance: NA; j_gene: TRBJ1-1; len: 16; d_gene: NA; v_gene: TRBV25-1; CDR3aa: CASSESRGTMNTEAFF; CDR3nt: TGTGCCAGCAGTGAATCTAGAGGAACCATGAACACTGAAGCTTTCTTT
abundance: few; j_gene: TRBJ2-1; len: 16; d_gene: TRBD2; v_gene: TRBV6-5; CDR3aa: CASSFSGLPFPTEQFF; CDR3nt: TGTGCCAGCAGTTTTAGCGGGCTGCCATTCCCGACTGAGCAGTTCTTC
abundance: NA; j_gene: TRBJ2-6; len: 17; d_gene: TRBD2; v_gene: TRBV19; CDR3aa: CASKPGLDPSGANVLTF; CDR3nt: TGTGCCAGTAAACCGGGACTAGACCCCTCTGGGGCCAACGTCCTGACTTTC
abundance: few; j_gene: TRBJ2-7; len: 16; d_gene: TRBD2; v_gene: TRBV5-1; CDR3aa: CASSIHGLAGVDEQYF; CDR3nt: TGCGCCAGCAGCATACACGGACTAGCGGGAGTAGACGAGCAGTACTTC
abundance: NA; j_gene: TRBJ2-3; len: 16; d_gene: NA; v_gene: TRBV5-6; CDR3aa: CASSFLRLAGTDTQYF; CDR3nt: TGTGCCAGCAGTTTCCTTCGGCTCGCGGGCACAGATACGCAGTATTTT
abundance: few; j_gene: TRBJ1-1; len: 11; d_gene: NA; v_gene: TRBV11-2; CDR3aa: CASSLRGEAFF; CDR3nt: TGTGCCAGCAGCCTCAGGGGTGAAGCTTTCTTT
abundance: NA; j_gene: TRBJ2-7; len: 13; d_gene: NA; v_gene: TRBV7-9; CDR3aa: CASSSPGSLEQYF; CDR3nt: TGTGCCAGCAGCTCCCCTGGGAGTCTCGAGCAGTACTTC
abundance: NA; j_gene: TRBJ2-5; len: 12; d_gene: NA; v_gene: TRBV7-9; CDR3aa: CASHRGGETQYF; CDR3nt: TGTGCCAGTCACAGGGGAGGAGAGACCCAGTACTTC
abundance: once; j_gene: TRBJ1-4; len: 15; d_gene: TRBD1; v_gene: TRBV4-1; CDR3aa: CASSQEGTGYEKLFF; CDR3nt: TGCGCCAGCAGCCAAGAAGGGACAGGCTATGAAAAACTGTTTTTT
abundance: once; j_gene: TRBJ1-2; len: 18; d_gene: NA; v_gene: TRBV7-2; CDR3aa: CASTPDGLPLKANYGYTF; CDR3nt: TGTGCCAGCACCCCTGATGGGCTTCCCCTTAAAGCTAACTATGGCTACACCTTC
abundance: few; j_gene: TRBJ1-2; len: 15; d_gene: TRBD1; v_gene: TRBV7-9; CDR3aa: CASSLADRVIDGYTF; CDR3nt: TGTGCCAGCAGCTTAGCCGACAGGGTCATTGATGGCTACACCTTC
abundance: NA; j_gene: TRBJ1-5; len: 15; d_gene: TRBD1; v_gene: TRBV28; CDR3aa: CASSSPETGNQPQHF; CDR3nt: TGTGCCAGCAGTTCCCCCGAGACAGGGAATCAGCCCCAGCATTTT
abundance: few; j_gene: TRBJ1-1; len: 15; d_gene: TRBD1; v_gene: TRBV6-5; CDR3aa: CASSSDRVGNTEAFF; CDR3nt: TGTGCCAGCAGTTCGGACAGGGTGGGGAACACTGAAGCTTTCTTT
abundance: NA; j_gene: TRBJ2-7; len: 15; d_gene: TRBD2; v_gene: TRBV28; CDR3aa: CASSPGGSGSGEQYF; CDR3nt: TGTGCCAGCAGTCCCGGAGGTAGCGGGAGTGGGGAGCAGTACTTC
abundance: NA; j_gene: TRBJ1-2; len: 14; d_gene: NA; v_gene: TRBV28; CDR3aa: CASSSQVTNYGYTF; CDR3nt: TGTGCCAGCAGTTCCCAGGTGACTAACTATGGCTACACCTTC
abundance: NA; j_gene: TRBJ2-1; len: 16; d_gene: TRBD2; v_gene: TRBV2; CDR3aa: CARGGMSSGANNEQFF; CDR3nt: TGTGCCAGGGGGGGCATGAGTAGCGGGGCTAACAATGAGCAGTTCTTC
abundance: few; j_gene: TRBJ2-7; len: 16; d_gene: TRBD2; v_gene: TRBV9; CDR3aa: CASSKTSGRGNYEQYF; CDR3nt: TGTGCCAGCAGCAAAACTAGCGGGAGGGGGAACTACGAGCAGTACTTC
abundance: NA; j_gene: TRBJ2-5; len: 14; d_gene: TRBD2; v_gene: TRBV6-5; CDR3aa: CASSLRGLGETQYF; CDR3nt: TGTGCCAGCAGCTTGCGGGGACTAGGGGAGACCCAGTACTTC
abundance: few; j_gene: TRBJ1-1; len: 15; d_gene: NA; v_gene: TRBV5-1; CDR3aa: CASSLLAGLNTEAFF; CDR3nt: TGCGCCAGCAGCTTGTTGGCCGGGTTGAACACTGAAGCTTTCTTT
abundance: NA; j_gene: TRBJ1-3; len: 15; d_gene: NA; v_gene: TRBV13; CDR3aa: CASSLGRSSGNTIYF; CDR3nt: TGTGCCAGCAGCTTGGGCAGGTCCTCTGGAAACACCATATATTTT
abundance: NA; j_gene: TRBJ1-2; len: 14; d_gene: NA; v_gene: TRBV7-9; CDR3aa: CASSLVRRVDGYTF; CDR3nt: TGTGCCAGCAGCTTAGTTCGCAGGGTGGATGGCTACACCTTC
abundance: once; j_gene: TRBJ2-7; len: 13; d_gene: TRBD1; v_gene: TRBV11-2; CDR3aa: CASASTGTYEQYF; CDR3nt: TGTGCCAGCGCATCGACAGGGACCTACGAGCAGTACTTC
abundance: NA; j_gene: TRBJ2-5; len: 15; d_gene: TRBD2; v_gene: TRBV7-9; CDR3aa: CASSLGTSVQETQYF; CDR3nt: TGTGCCAGCAGCTTAGGGACTAGCGTCCAAGAGACCCAGTACTTC
abundance: NA; j_gene: TRBJ1-5; len: 16; d_gene: TRBD1; v_gene: TRBV2; CDR3aa: CASSEVTGGFNQPQHF; CDR3nt: TGTGCCAGCAGTGAAGTCACAGGGGGCTTTAATCAGCCCCAGCATTTT
abundance: NA; j_gene: TRBJ1-2; len: 15; d_gene: NA; v_gene: TRBV7-9; CDR3aa: CASSLRGSEGYGYTF; CDR3nt: TGTGCCAGCAGCTTAAGAGGCTCGGAGGGCTATGGCTACACCTTC
abundance: few; j_gene: TRBJ2-3; len: 13; d_gene: NA; v_gene: TRBV7-9; CDR3aa: CASSFAGEDTQYF; CDR3nt: TGTGCCAGCAGCTTTGCAGGGGAGGATACGCAGTATTTT
abundance: NA; j_gene: TRBJ2-6; len: 17; d_gene: NA; v_gene: TRBV2; CDR3aa: CASNRDSVFSGANVLTF; CDR3nt: TGTGCCAGCAACCGGGATTCAGTTTTCTCTGGGGCCAACGTCCTGACTTTC
abundance: NA; j_gene: TRBJ2-1; len: 15; d_gene: NA; v_gene: TRBV7-8; CDR3aa: CASSPPTSSYNEQFF; CDR3nt: TGTGCCAGCAGCCCTCCGACTAGCTCCTACAATGAGCAGTTCTTC
abundance: NA; j_gene: TRBJ2-5; len: 15; d_gene: TRBD2; v_gene: TRBV7-9; CDR3aa: CASSAGGREWETQYF; CDR3nt: TGTGCCAGCAGCGCCGGAGGGAGGGAGTGGGAGACCCAGTACTTC
abundance: NA; j_gene: TRBJ2-2; len: 17; d_gene: NA; v_gene: TRBV27; CDR3aa: CASSLSEFWGATGELFF; CDR3nt: TGTGCCAGCAGTTTATCAGAATTCTGGGGCGCGACCGGGGAGCTGTTTTTT
abundance: NA; j_gene: TRBJ1-3; len: 17; d_gene: TRBD1; v_gene: TRBV4-1; CDR3aa: CASSQEVGTVILNTIYF; CDR3nt: TGCGCCAGCAGCCAAGAAGTCGGGACAGTTATTTTAAACACCATATATTTT
abundance: NA; j_gene: TRBJ1-4; len: 15; d_gene: NA; v_gene: TRBV9; CDR3aa: CASSPGGYPNEKLFF; CDR3nt: TGTGCCAGCAGCCCCGGGGGGTATCCTAATGAAAAACTGTTTTTT
abundance: NA; j_gene: TRBJ2-3; len: 13; d_gene: TRBD2; v_gene: TRBV5-1; CDR3aa: CASGAGVGNTQYF; CDR3nt: TGCGCCAGCGGGGCGGGGGTAGGAAATACGCAGTATTTT
abundance: NA; j_gene: TRBJ2-7; len: 15; d_gene: TRBD1; v_gene: TRBV27; CDR3aa: CASSLTGTGFYEQYF; CDR3nt: TGTGCCAGCAGTTTAACCGGGACAGGGTTCTACGAGCAGTACTTC
abundance: NA; j_gene: TRBJ2-1; len: 16; d_gene: NA; v_gene: TRBV2; CDR3aa: CASSARGANKGEEQFF; CDR3nt: TGTGCCAGCAGTGCAAGGGGTGCTAATAAGGGTGAGGAGCAGTTCTTC
abundance: NA; j_gene: TRBJ2-3; len: 14; d_gene: TRBD1; v_gene: TRBV5-1; CDR3aa: CASSSRGRGDTQYF; CDR3nt: TGCGCCAGCAGCTCAAGGGGGCGCGGGGATACGCAGTATTTT
abundance: once; j_gene: TRBJ2-3; len: 15; d_gene: TRBD2; v_gene: TRBV9; CDR3aa: CASTVLAGAGDTQYF; CDR3nt: TGTGCCAGCACCGTACTAGCGGGAGCGGGAGATACGCAGTATTTT
abundance: NA; j_gene: TRBJ1-3; len: 16; d_gene: NA; v_gene: TRBV5-6; CDR3aa: CASSRPGALSGNTIYF; CDR3nt: TGTGCCAGCAGCCGCCCAGGGGCCCTCTCTGGAAACACCATATATTTT
abundance: NA; j_gene: TRBJ2-7; len: 15; d_gene: NA; v_gene: TRBV14; CDR3aa: CASGRDLRGAYEQYF; CDR3nt: TGTGCCAGCGGCCGAGACCTCAGGGGAGCCTACGAGCAGTACTTC
abundance: NA; j_gene: TRBJ2-5; len: 14; d_gene: TRBD2; v_gene: TRBV13; CDR3aa: CASSLTSGEETQYF; CDR3nt: TGTGCCAGCAGCTTAACCAGCGGGGAAGAGACCCAGTACTTC
abundance: NA; j_gene: TRBJ1-1; len: 14; d_gene: TRBD1; v_gene: TRBV5-1; CDR3aa: CASRTGGGKTEAFF; CDR3nt: TGCGCCAGCAGGACAGGGGGCGGTAAGACTGAAGCTTTCTTT
abundance: NA; j_gene: TRBJ2-1; len: 16; d_gene: TRBD2; v_gene: TRBV6-6; CDR3aa: CASEQKWASGRHEQFF; CDR3nt: TGTGCCAGCGAACAAAAATGGGCTAGCGGGAGACATGAGCAGTTCTTC
abundance: once; j_gene: TRBJ1-2; len: 14; d_gene: TRBD1; v_gene: TRBV5-1; CDR3aa: CASSPGGGQGGYTF; CDR3nt: TGCGCCAGCAGCCCGGGAGGGGGCCAGGGGGGCTACACCTTC
abundance: NA; j_gene: TRBJ2-3; len: 14; d_gene: NA; v_gene: TRBV28; CDR3aa: CASSLSGGTDTQYF; CDR3nt: TGTGCCAGCAGTTTATCGGGTGGCACAGATACGCAGTATTTT
abundance: NA; j_gene: TRBJ2-7; len: 14; d_gene: NA; v_gene: TRBV7-9; CDR3aa: CSSSTSGTLGEQYF; CDR3nt: TGTTCCAGCAGCACGTCCGGGACACTGGGGGAGCAGTACTTC
abundance: NA; j_gene: TRBJ1-2; len: 14; d_gene: NA; v_gene: TRBV7-9; CDR3aa: CASSLGSAGYGYTF; CDR3nt: TGTGCCAGCAGCTTAGGTAGCGCGGGCTATGGCTACACCTTC
abundance: NA; j_gene: TRBJ2-3; len: 14; d_gene: TRBD1; v_gene: TRBV5-1; CDR3aa: CASSLGTGADTQYF; CDR3nt: TGCGCCAGCAGCCTCGGGACAGGCGCAGATACGCAGTATTTT
abundance: NA; j_gene: TRBJ2-5; len: 11; d_gene: NA; v_gene: TRBV11-2; CDR3aa: CASSPGETQYF; CDR3nt: TGTGCCAGCAGCCCCGGGGAGACCCAGTACTTC
abundance: NA; j_gene: TRBJ2-1; len: 18; d_gene: TRBD2; v_gene: TRBV7-8; CDR3aa: CASSMTSGNSRSYNEQFF; CDR3nt: TGTGCCAGCAGCATGACTAGCGGGAACAGTCGGTCCTACAATGAGCAGTTCTTC
abundance: NA; j_gene: TRBJ2-1; len: 15; d_gene: TRBD2; v_gene: TRBV27; CDR3aa: CASSLSSGINNEQFF; CDR3nt: TGTGCCAGCAGTTTGTCTAGCGGTATTAACAATGAGCAGTTCTTC